Listed below are T cell receptor beta chains from one sample, sequenced in a study of T cells in Graves' hyperthyroidism and ophthalmopathy. TCRdb analysed the multiplex PCR reads with MiXCR anew, one entry per CDR3 protein. The data contain around 580,000 distinct CDR3 sequences, more than 45% of them singletons. Sequencing was carried out using peripheral blood or thyroid tissue (not recorded which). The receptors were gathered from a woman between 18 and 30 years old with Graves' hyperthyroidism. CDR3s include the opening cysteine and the closing phenylalanine or tryptophan. Fields, in order: D gene, V gene, clone size, J gene, CDR3 DNA, CDR3 protein. D genes are given only for firm matches. Rows give clone size only sometimes, using once, few, many, or a class for an expanded clone.

>TRBD2|TRBV20-1|few|TRBJ2-7
TGCAGTGCGAAAATAGCGGGGTACAATGAGCAGTACTTC
CSAKIAGYNEQYF
>TRBD1|TRBV6-5|many|TRBJ2-7
TGTGCCAGCAGGACAGGGGGCGGGCAGTACTTC
CASRTGGGQYF
>.|TRBV20-1|.|TRBJ1-3
TGCAGTGCTAGAGATGGGGACGTATATTTT
CSARDGDVYF
>.|TRBV7-2|once|TRBJ2-5
TGTGCCAGCAGCTGGGGACGGGGCTCGGAGACCCAGTACTTC
CASSWGRGSETQYF
>.|TRBV2|.|TRBJ1-4
TGTGCCAGCAGTGAGGGACTAGCGGGAGAAAAACTGTTTTTT
CASSEGLAGEKLFF
>TRBD2|TRBV5-1|many|TRBJ2-7
TGCGCCAGCAGCCCCACGGCTAGCGGGAGCTACGAGCAGTACTTC
CASSPTASGSYEQYF
>TRBD1|TRBV30|.|TRBJ1-4
TGTGCCTGGAGTCGTACAGGGGGGCACGAAAAACTGTTTTTT
CAWSRTGGHEKLFF
>TRBD1|TRBV12-3/TRBV12-4|.|TRBJ1-4
TGTGCCAGCACCCTACAGGGGCTGGTTAATGAAAAACTGTTTTTT
CASTLQGLVNEKLFF
>.|TRBV7-8|.|TRBJ1-1
TGTGCCAGCAGCGACTTATCGGGGGAAGCTTTCTTT
CASSDLSGEAFF
>TRBD1|TRBV15|once|TRBJ1-2
TGTGCCACCAGCAGCGTAGGTATCGGGGACAGGGGTGAAGATGGCTACACCTTC
CATSSVGIGDRGEDGYTF
>.|TRBV20-1|.|TRBJ1-1
TGCAGTGAGAGGGGGAACACTGAAGCTTTCTTT
CSERGNTEAFF
>TRBD1|TRBV7-9|many|TRBJ1-4
TGTGCCAGCAGCTCCCCGACAGGGCTGGCTAATGAAAAACTGTTTTTT
CASSSPTGLANEKLFF
>.|TRBV15|.|TRBJ2-5
TGTGCCACCAGCCCTTATGGGGGGCAAGAGACCCAGTACTTC
CATSPYGGQETQYF
>TRBD1|TRBV18|few|TRBJ1-1
TGTGCCAGCTCACCCCGACAGGGGAGAACTGAAGCTTTCTTT
CASSPRQGRTEAFF
>TRBD1|TRBV2|many|TRBJ1-5
TGTGCCAGCAGTACGGACAGGGTGAATGTCCAGCCCCAGCATTTT
CASSTDRVNVQPQHF
>TRBD1|TRBV20-1|many|TRBJ1-5
TGCAGTGCTGGGGGCAGGGGGCCTAACAATCAGCCCCAGCATTTT
CSAGGRGPNNQPQHF
>TRBD1|TRBV7-9|many|TRBJ1-2
TGTGCCAGCAGCTTGGGACAGGGTTCCTATGGCTACACCTTC
CASSLGQGSYGYTF
>TRBD2|TRBV4-1|many|TRBJ2-5
TGCGCCAGCAGCCAAGACGGAGCGGGGCAAGAGACCCAGTACTTC
CASSQDGAGQETQYF
>.|TRBV7-2|.|TRBJ2-7
TGTGCCAGCAACCCGAGTGCGGCCGGCCTCTACGAGCAGTACTTC
CASNPSAAGLYEQYF
>TRBD1|TRBV19|many|TRBJ1-2
TGTGCCAGTAAACCGGGGGACAGGTTGACCTTCTATGGCTACACCTTC
CASKPGDRLTFYGYTF
>.|TRBV2|.|TRBJ2-3
TGTGCCAGCAGGGGACTGCGAGATACGCAGTATTTT
CASRGLRDTQYF
>TRBD1|TRBV5-1|many|TRBJ2-7
TGCGCCAGCAGTAGGGACAGAAACTACGAGCAGTACTTC
CASSRDRNYEQYF
>TRBD2|TRBV24-1|.|TRBJ2-1
TGTGCCACCAGTGATCCCTCCAGCGGGAGTGCCTACAATGAGCAGTTCTTC
CATSDPSSGSAYNEQFF
>TRBD1|TRBV5-1|.|TRBJ1-2
TGCGCCAGCAGCTATCCGACAGGGGCAGGTCTCGTTGGCTACACCTTC
CASSYPTGAGLVGYTF
>.|TRBV4-1|.|TRBJ2-3
TGCGCCAGCAGCCAAGATCCCAGGGGAGATACGCAGTATTTT
CASSQDPRGDTQYF
>.|TRBV10-3|.|TRBJ1-6
TGTGCCATCAGGGCGACGGACTATAATTCACCCCTCCACTTT
CAIRATDYNSPLHF
>.|TRBV2|.|TRBJ1-5
TGTGCTAGCCCCGGGACAAGAACGAGCAATCAGCCCCAGCATTTT
CASPGTRTSNQPQHF
>.|TRBV24-1|many|TRBJ1-5
TGTGCCACCAGTGATTTGAGGACACACCAGCCCCAGCATTTT
CATSDLRTHQPQHF
>.|TRBV4-1|few|TRBJ1-2
TGCGCCAGCAGCCAAGTAGCAGGGACCTATGGCTACACCTTC
CASSQVAGTYGYTF
>.|TRBV30|.|TRBJ1-1
TGTGCCTGGAGTATGAACACTGAAGCTTTCTTT
CAWSMNTEAFF
>.|TRBV7-2|many|TRBJ2-5
TGTGCCAGCAGCCCGCGTACCGGGGGGACCCAGTACTTC
CASSPRTGGTQYF
>TRBD2|TRBV7-2|many|TRBJ2-7
TGTGCCAGCAGCTTAGTTGGGTCTAGCGGGAGAAGCGAGCAGTACTTC
CASSLVGSSGRSEQYF
>TRBD1|TRBV6-1|many|TRBJ1-2
TGTGCCAGCAGGGGGGGACAGGGGATCTATGGCTACACCTTC
CASRGGQGIYGYTF
>.|TRBV13|many|TRBJ2-7
TGTGCCAGCAGCTCCGGGACTCGTGGGTCGAAGCAGTACTTC
CASSSGTRGSKQYF
>.|TRBV7-8|.|TRBJ1-5
TGTGCCAGCAGCTCCCATATTCGGGGAAGTAATCAGCCCCAGCATTTT
CASSSHIRGSNQPQHF
>.|TRBV20-1|once|TRBJ2-7
TGCAGTGCTACGGGAGAGCACTTTGGGCAGTACTTC
CSATGEHFGQYF
>.|TRBV29-1|.|TRBJ1-5
TGCAGCGTAGGGCCCGGAGGCAATCAGCCCCAGCATTTT
CSVGPGGNQPQHF
>TRBD1|TRBV18|.|TRBJ1-5
TGTGCCAGCTCAATCTCGGGACAGCCCAATCAGCCCCAGCATTTT
CASSISGQPNQPQHF
>.|TRBV2|.|TRBJ1-5
TGTGCCAGCAGTTGGGGAGGGGAAGGTCAGCCCCAGCATTTT
CASSWGGEGQPQHF
>.|TRBV19|.|TRBJ1-2
TGTGCCAGTAGTCCTAACGTGGGGAGCTATGGCTACACCTTC
CASSPNVGSYGYTF
>.|TRBV2|.|TRBJ1-5
TGTGCCAGCAGTTTTCGGGGGGCCAATCAGCCCCAGCATTTT
CASSFRGANQPQHF
>TRBD1|TRBV5-1|many|TRBJ1-1
TGCGCCAGCAGCCCGGACAGGGGGCGCGGCCCTGAAGCTTTCTTT
CASSPDRGRGPEAFF
>.|TRBV2|many|TRBJ2-7
TGTGCCAGCCTCGGTAAGCGGTTCTCCTACGAGCAGTACTTC
CASLGKRFSYEQYF
>.|TRBV5-1|.|TRBJ2-7
TGTGCCAGCAGCTACTCACAGAGCTCCTACGAGCAGTACTTC
CASSYSQSSYEQYF
>.|TRBV7-9|many|TRBJ2-1
TGTGCCAGCAGCCCGTCGAGTGAGCAGTTCTTC
CASSPSSEQFF